Shown below are 17 T cell receptor beta chains from a single sample sequenced in a study of spatial heterogeneity in lung cancer. TCRdb re-analysed the 5' RACE reads in MiXCR, keeping a single row per CDR3 protein. The sample has roughly 46,000 distinct CDR3 sequences, roughly 10% seen once. Time point indicated: sample taken at primary tumor resection. The input material, whole RNA from tumor, nontumor lung or frozen PBMC, was sequenced unsorted. Sequencing used PBMCs, obtained at surgery. The receptors were sampled from a female donor with early-stage non-small cell lung cancer.

The rearrangement joins TRBV5-4 to TRBJ2-3; 7 nucleotides match TRBD2. The trim removed 3 bases at V and 2 bases at J, leaving 3 bases unmatched. CDR1 is SGHNT and CDR2 is YYREEE in the germline V gene (reference sequence). This CDR3 is 14 amino acids long. DNA for the CDR3: TGTGCCAGCAGCTCGGGACTACTCACAGATACGCAGTATTTT. This encodes CASSSGLLTDTQYF.

This clonotype was seen a handful of times. This chain connects TRBV11-1 to TRBJ2-3; perhaps TRBD2 as D (7 bases). The CDR3 covers 16 residues. V lost 5 bases to trimming and J lost 3 bases, with 18 bases between them. Germline V gene lookup returns CDR1 SGHAT and CDR2 FQDESV (reference sequence). In DNA, the CDR3 is TGTGCCAGCAGCACCCCTCCGGGGGGCAGGACAGATACGCAGTATTTT. Encoded protein: CASSTPPGGRTDTQYF.

This clonotype appeared a few times. The J gene is TRBJ2-1, the V gene TRBV19; perhaps TRBD2 as D (6 bases). The CDR3 is 14 residues long. CDR1 is LNHDA and CDR2 is SQIVND in the germline V gene (reference sequence). The V and J ends lost 10 bases and 0 bases respectively, with 13 bases between them. CDR3 sequence (DNA): TGTGCCACCGAAGCCGGGAGCTCCTACAATGAGCAGTTCTTC. The encoded protein is CATEAGSSYNEQFF.

This clonotype has at least ten counts. The J gene is TRBJ1-1, the V gene TRBV10-3, with D tentatively TRBD1 (5 bases). The CDR3 consists of 10 residues. Germline assignment: CDR1 ENHRY and CDR2 SYGVKD. The V and J ends lost 9 bases and 5 bases respectively, with 7 bases between them. CDR3 amino acids: CAMGETEAFF. The CDR3 nucleotides are TGTGCCATGGGGGAGACTGAAGCTTTCTTT.

Many counts were recorded for this clonotype. The rearrangement uses TRBV9 and TRBJ1-6; 9 positions match TRBD1. The V segment lost 3 bases and the J segment 6 bases; nucleotides outside the gene matches: 4. The germline CDR1 and CDR2 sequences are SGDLS and YYNGEE. The CDR3 is 15 residues long. DNA of the CDR3: TGTGCCAGCAGCGCCGGGACAGGGAGTAATTCACCCCTCCACTTT. Its translation is CASSAGTGSNSPLHF.

This clonotype turned up a few times. The rearrangement joins TRBV18 to TRBJ2-7; D may be TRBD1 (6 bases). V was shortened by 3 bases and J by 5 bases, with 11 bases between the two germline ends. Germline values: CDR1 KGHSH, CDR2 LQKENI. The CDR3 extends over 13 amino acids. Here the CDR3 DNA reads TGTGCCAGCTCACCGGGCAGGGACAACGAGCAGTACTTC. It is translated as CASSPGRDNEQYF. Full variable domain (missing parts from reference TRBV18 and TRBJ2-7): NAGVMQNPRHLVRRRGQEARLRCSPMKGHSHVYWYRQLPEEGLKFMVYLQKENIIDESGMPKERFSAEFPKEGPSILRIQQVVRGDSAAYFCASSPGRDNEQYFGPGTRLTVT.

V and J are TRBV11-2 and TRBJ1-6; tentatively, D is TRBD1 (5 bases). This CDR3 has 14 residues. Trimming took 5 bases from V and 14 from J, leaving 19 bases between them. The germline CDR1 and CDR2 sequences are SGHAT and FQNNGV. CDR3 region: CASSLAGDMKTLHF. DNA of the CDR3: TGTGCCAGCAGCCTGGCGGGGGATATGAAAACCCTCCACTTT.

This clonotype was counted a few times. The genes are TRBV20-1 and TRBJ1-5; 10 nucleotides agree with TRBD1. The germline CDR1 and CDR2 sequences are DFQATT and SNEGSKA (reference sequence). Germline trimming cut 5 bases from V and 1 base from J; bases unmatched to any gene: 2. The CDR3 extends over 14 amino acids. The CDR3 DNA reads as TGCAGTGCTCCGGACAGGGGGAGCAATCAGCCCCAGCATTTT. It specifies CSAPDRGSNQPQHF.

This clonotype was observed a handful of times. The V and J genes are TRBV19 and TRBJ1-1; the D is unclear. Germline lookup yields CDR1 LNHDA and CDR2 SQIVND (reference sequence). With 3 bases removed from V and 6 bases from J, the gap between germline ends came to 14 bases. The CDR3 has 14 residues. The CDR3 reads CASSMANWYSEAFF. CDR3 nucleotides: TGTGCCAGTAGTATGGCTAATTGGTACTCTGAAGCTTTCTTT.

The genes are TRBV6-5 and TRBJ1-6; 7 bases line up with TRBD1. There are 14 residues in the CDR3. CDR1 MNHEY and CDR2 SVGAGI come from the germline V gene. The V gene end was trimmed by 6 bases and the J gene end by 6 bases; junction bases not matched to a gene: 5. The CDR3 loop reads CASRRTGANSPLHF. CDR3 DNA sequence: TGTGCCAGCAGACGTACAGGGGCTAATTCACCCCTCCACTTT.

The sample holds many counts of this clonotype. J is TRBJ2-1 and V is TRBV27, with D hard to call. Germline CDR1 reads MNHEY; CDR2 reads SMNVEV (reference sequence). Between the trimmed V and J ends, which lost 5 bases and 8 bases, there was a span of 13 bases. The CDR3 length is 13 residues. CDR3 sequence reads: CASSLTTIDEQFF. The CDR3 region has the DNA TGTGCCAGCAGTCTTACTACAATCGATGAGCAGTTCTTC.

This clonotype was detected a few times. CDR3 loop: CASLGAGAVTDTQYF. CDR3 DNA: TGTGCCAGCTTAGGCGCGGGGGCCGTAACAGATACGCAGTATTTT. The chain is built from TRBV7-2 and TRBJ2-3; D is possibly TRBD2 (7 bases). The germline V and J ends were trimmed by 8 bases and 3 bases, with 18 bases remaining between them. CDR1 and CDR2 (germline): SGHTA, FQGNSA. CDR3 length equals 15 residues.

The V and J genes are TRBV5-6 and TRBJ2-2; a possible D gene is TRBD2 (7 bases). The CDR3 runs 16 residues. The germline gives CDR1 SGHDT, CDR2 YYEEEE. CDR3 amino acids: CTTSTGGPSGTGELFF. Here the CDR3 DNA reads TGTACCACCTCTACGGGGGGCCCGTCGGGCACCGGGGAGCTGTTTTTT.

This clonotype has just a few counts. This chain links TRBV6-2 or TRBV6-3 with TRBJ1-1; perhaps TRBD1 as D (6 bases). V dropped 7 bases and J dropped 2 bases, with 14 bases sitting between them. CDR1 is MNHEY and CDR2 is SVGEGT in the germline V gene. The CDR3 contains 14 residues. CDR3 bases: TGTGCCAGCACCTTCGGACAGACAAACACTGAAGCTTTCTTT. Translated, it gives CASTFGQTNTEAFF.

This clonotype was counted ten times or more. The genes are TRBV10-3 and TRBJ1-2, with 8 bases lining up with TRBD1. The CDR3 is 16 amino acids. Germline CDR1 and CDR2: ENHRY and SYGVKD. With 3 bases clipped from V and 4 bases from J, the junction kept 10 bases outside the gene matches. The CDR3 region has the DNA TGTGCCATCAGTGAAGTGGGCAGGGGGCCTCGCTATGGCTACACCTTC. This gives the protein CAISEVGRGPRYGYTF.

This chain connects TRBV27 to TRBJ1-5; possible D gene TRBD1, 5 bases. The V gene lost 2 bases and the J gene lost 10 bases, with 18 bases spanning the gap. This CDR3 is 15 amino acids long. Germline lookup yields CDR1 MNHEY and CDR2 SMNVEV (reference sequence). This chain's CDR3 is CASSLSSGRERPQHF. CDR3 sequence (DNA): TGTGCCAGCAGTTTAAGTAGTGGCAGGGAGAGACCCCAGCATTTT.

The rearrangement joins TRBV4-3 to TRBJ2-3; D is undetermined. Trimming took off 0 bases at V and 7 bases at J, with 8 bases between the two ends. CDR1 is LGHNA and CDR2 is YSLEER in the germline V gene. The length of the CDR3 is 13 residues. The CDR3, as DNA: TGCGCCAGCAGCCAAGACCGGCAACATACGCAGTATTTT. It specifies CASSQDRQHTQYF.